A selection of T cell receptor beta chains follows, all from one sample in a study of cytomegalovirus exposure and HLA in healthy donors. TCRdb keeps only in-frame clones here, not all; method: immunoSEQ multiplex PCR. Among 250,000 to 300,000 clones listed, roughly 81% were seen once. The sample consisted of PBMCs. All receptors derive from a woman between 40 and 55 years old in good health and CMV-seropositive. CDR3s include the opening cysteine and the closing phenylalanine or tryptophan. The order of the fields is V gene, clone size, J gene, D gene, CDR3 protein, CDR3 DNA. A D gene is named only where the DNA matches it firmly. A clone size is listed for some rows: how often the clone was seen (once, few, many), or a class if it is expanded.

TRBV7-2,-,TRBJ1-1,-,CASSLGTRTNNEAFF,TGTGCCAGCAGCTTAGGGACAAGAACTAATAATGAAGCTTTCTTT
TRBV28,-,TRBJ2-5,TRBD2,CASSLSSGSRVWETQYF,TGTGCCAGCAGTTTGTCTAGCGGGAGCCGGGTCTGGGAGACCCAGTACTTC
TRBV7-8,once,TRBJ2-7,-,CASSLALSLGGYEQYF,TGTGCCAGCAGCTTAGCGTTGAGCCTGGGGGGATACGAGCAGTACTTC
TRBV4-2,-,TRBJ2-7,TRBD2,CASSQAPGLVTYEQYF,TGTGCCAGCAGCCAAGCTCCGGGACTAGTAACCTACGAGCAGTACTTC
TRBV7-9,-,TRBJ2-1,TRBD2,CSSSLAGREGNNEQFF,TGTTCCAGCAGCTTAGCGGGGCGGGAGGGAAACAATGAGCAGTTCTTC
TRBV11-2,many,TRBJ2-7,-,CASSPISTGRAYEQYF,TGTGCCAGCAGCCCCATTTCCACGGGAAGGGCCTACGAGCAGTACTTC
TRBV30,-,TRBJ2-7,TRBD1,CAWSSNSGTVKYEQYF,TGTGCCTGGAGTTCCAATTCCGGGACAGTCAAGTACGAGCAGTACTTC
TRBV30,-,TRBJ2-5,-,CAWKALGQETQYF,TGTGCCTGGAAGGCCCTAGGACAAGAGACCCAGTACTTC
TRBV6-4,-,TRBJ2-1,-,CASSDSSYNEQFF,TGTGCCAGCAGTGACTCGAGTTACAATGAGCAGTTCTTC
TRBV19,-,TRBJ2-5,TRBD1,CASSIGTGFETQYF,TGTGCCAGTAGTATTGGGACAGGGTTCGAGACCCAGTACTTC
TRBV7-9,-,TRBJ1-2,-,CASSLVQGYGYTF,TGTGCCAGCAGCTTGGTCCAGGGCTATGGCTACACCTTC
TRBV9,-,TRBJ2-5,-,CASSGSGQETQYF,TGTGCCAGCAGCGGTAGCGGACAAGAGACCCAGTACTTC
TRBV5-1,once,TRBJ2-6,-,CASSRSGANGLTF,TGCGCCAGCAGCCGCTCTGGGGCCAACGGCCTGACTTTC
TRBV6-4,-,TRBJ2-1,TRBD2,CASSDGTTPGNEQFF,TGTGCCAGCAGTGACGGGACTACCCCAGGCAATGAGCAGTTCTTC
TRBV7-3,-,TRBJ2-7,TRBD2,CASSFGAGGPYEQYF,TGTGCCAGCAGCTTTGGGGCGGGAGGGCCCTACGAGCAGTACTTC
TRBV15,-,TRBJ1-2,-,CATSRVAGPGGYTF,TGTGCCACCAGCAGAGTAGCAGGCCCAGGGGGCTACACCTTC
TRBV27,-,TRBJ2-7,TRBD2,CASSSKGLGTSYEQYF,TGTGCCAGCAGTTCAAAGGGACTAGGAACCTCCTACGAGCAGTACTTC
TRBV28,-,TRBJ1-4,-,CASSPHNEKLFF,TGTGCCAGCAGTCCCCATAATGAAAAACTGTTTTTT
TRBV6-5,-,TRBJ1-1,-,CASSYSGVGKKAFF,TGTGCCAGCAGTTACTCCGGGGTCGGGAAGAAAGCTTTCTTT
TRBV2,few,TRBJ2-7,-,CASSDRQSSYEQYF,TGTGCCAGCAGTGACCGACAGAGCTCCTACGAGCAGTACTTC
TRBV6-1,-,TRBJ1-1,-,CASSPFSTGNTEAFF,TGTGCCAGCAGTCCATTTTCAACAGGGAACACTGAAGCTTTCTTT
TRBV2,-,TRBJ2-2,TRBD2,CASSELGLAGGELFF,TGTGCCAGCAGTGAGTTGGGACTAGCTGGCGGGGAGCTGTTTTTT
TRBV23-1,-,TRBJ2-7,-,CASSQAAGDYEQYF,TGCGCCAGCAGTCAAGCGGCAGGGGACTACGAGCAGTACTTC
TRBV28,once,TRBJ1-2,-,CASSPPGGSYGYTF,TGTGCCAGCAGTCCTCCGGGAGGTTCCTATGGCTACACCTTC
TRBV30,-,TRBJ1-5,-,CAWNGDSNQPQHF,TGTGCCTGGAACGGAGATAGCAATCAGCCCCAGCATTTT
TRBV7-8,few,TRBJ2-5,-,CASSVDRAAGETQYF,TGTGCCAGCAGCGTTGACAGGGCTGCGGGGGAGACCCAGTACTTC
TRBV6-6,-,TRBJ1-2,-,CASSQGQRGYTF,TGTGCCAGCAGTCAGGGGCAGCGGGGCTACACCTTC
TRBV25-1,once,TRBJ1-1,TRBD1,CASSDRSPGTGENTEAFF,TGTGCCAGCAGTGACCGCAGTCCCGGGACAGGGGAGAACACTGAAGCTTTCTTT
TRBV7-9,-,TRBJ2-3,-,CASSLAMGEVDTQYF,TGTGCCAGCAGCTTAGCGATGGGGGAGGTTGATACGCAGTATTTT
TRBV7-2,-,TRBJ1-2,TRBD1,CASSLGQGHYGYTF,TGTGCCAGCAGCTTAGGACAGGGCCACTATGGCTACACCTTC
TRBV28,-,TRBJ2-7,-,CASSLSGSYSDGAYEQYF,TGTGCCAGCAGTTTATCCGGGAGTTACTCAGACGGAGCCTACGAGCAGTACTTC
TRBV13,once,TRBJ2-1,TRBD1,CASSPRIGQGSDNEQFF,TGTGCCAGCAGCCCTAGGATCGGACAGGGTAGCGACAATGAGCAGTTCTTC
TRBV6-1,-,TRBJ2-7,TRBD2,CASSEASGAYEQYF,TGTGCCAGCAGTGAAGCTAGCGGGGCCTACGAGCAGTACTTC
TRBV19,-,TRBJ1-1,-,CASSKVGETEAFF,TGTGCCAGTAGTAAGGTAGGAGAAACTGAAGCTTTCTTT
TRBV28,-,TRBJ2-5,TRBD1,CASTLSPGQGAETQYF,TGTGCCAGCACTCTTTCACCGGGACAGGGGGCGGAGACCCAGTACTTC
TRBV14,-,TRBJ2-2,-,CASSQERGVVTGELFF,TGTGCCAGCAGCCAAGAGCGGGGAGTGGTTACCGGGGAGCTGTTTTTT
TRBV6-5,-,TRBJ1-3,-,CASSFTGSSSGNTIYF,TGTGCCAGCAGTTTTACAGGGAGTTCTTCTGGAAACACCATATATTTT
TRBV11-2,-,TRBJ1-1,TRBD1,CASSLDSRGQRNTEAFF,TGTGCCAGCAGCTTAGATTCGCGGGGACAGCGGAACACTGAAGCTTTCTTT
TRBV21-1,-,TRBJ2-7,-,CASSKAGQKGAYEQYF,TGTGCCAGCAGCAAAGCCGGACAGAAGGGCGCCTACGAGCAGTACTTC
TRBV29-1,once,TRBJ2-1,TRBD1,CSVDPQTGVSGEQFF,TGCAGCGTTGATCCCCAAACAGGGGTTAGTGGTGAGCAGTTCTTC
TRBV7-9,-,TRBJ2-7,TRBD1,CASSGTGTGGEQYF,TGTGCCAGCAGCGGGACCGGGACAGGGGGCGAGCAGTACTTC
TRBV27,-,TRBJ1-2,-,CASSLFGAHYGYTF,TGTGCCAGCAGTTTATTCGGAGCCCACTATGGCTACACCTTC
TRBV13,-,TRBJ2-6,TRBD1,CASSFRDSGANVLTF,TGTGCCAGCAGCTTCCGGGACAGTGGGGCCAACGTCCTGACTTTC
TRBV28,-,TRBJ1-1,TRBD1,CASSLGTVGAFF,TGTGCCAGCAGTTTGGGGACAGTCGGGGCTTTCTTT
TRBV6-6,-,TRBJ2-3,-,CASTDAKAIGTDTQYF,TGTGCCAGCACCGACGCTAAAGCGATTGGCACAGATACGCAGTATTTT
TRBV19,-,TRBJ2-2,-,CASSPDYYTGELFF,TGTGCCAGTAGTCCGGACTACTACACCGGGGAGCTGTTTTTT
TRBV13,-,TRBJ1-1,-,CASSLWRKNTEAFF,TGTGCCAGCAGCTTATGGCGGAAGAACACTGAAGCTTTCTTT
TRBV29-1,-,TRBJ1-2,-,CSVGDRNYGYTF,TGCAGCGTTGGAGACAGAAACTATGGCTACACCTTC
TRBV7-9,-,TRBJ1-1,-,CASSFTENTEAFF,TGTGCCAGCAGCTTCACAGAGAACACTGAAGCTTTCTTT
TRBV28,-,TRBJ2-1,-,CASSFRRTALAANEQFF,TGTGCCAGCAGTTTCCGACGGACAGCCCTTGCCGCCAATGAGCAGTTCTTC
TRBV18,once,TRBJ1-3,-,CASSPHDLQGMSSGNTIYF,TGTGCCAGCTCACCACACGATCTTCAGGGGATGAGCTCTGGAAACACCATATATTTT
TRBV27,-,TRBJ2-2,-,CASSLGFSNTGELFF,TGTGCCAGCAGTTTGGGCTTTTCTAACACCGGGGAGCTGTTTTTT